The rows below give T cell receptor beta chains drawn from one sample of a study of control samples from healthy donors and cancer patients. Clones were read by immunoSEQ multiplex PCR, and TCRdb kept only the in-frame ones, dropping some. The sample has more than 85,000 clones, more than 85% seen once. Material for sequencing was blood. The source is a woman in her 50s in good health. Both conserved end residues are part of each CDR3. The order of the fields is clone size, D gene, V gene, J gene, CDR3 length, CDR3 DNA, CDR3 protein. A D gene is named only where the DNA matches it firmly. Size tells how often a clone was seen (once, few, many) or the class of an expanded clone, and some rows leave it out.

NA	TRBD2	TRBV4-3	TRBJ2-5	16	TGCGCCAGCAGCCAAGACCTAGCGGGAGGGCAAGAGACCCAGTACTTC	CASSQDLAGGQETQYF
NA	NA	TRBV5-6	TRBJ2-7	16	TGTGCCAGCACCCCTAGGAAGGGATTGGGCGGTGTCGAGCAGTACTTC	CASTPRKGLGGVEQYF
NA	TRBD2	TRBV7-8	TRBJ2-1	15	TGTGCCAGCAGTCCAACTAGCGGGGGATACAATGAGCAGTTCTTC	CASSPTSGGYNEQFF
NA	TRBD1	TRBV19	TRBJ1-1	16	TGTGCCAGTAGTATCGGCAGGGGGAGCTGGAACACTGAAGCTTTCTTT	CASSIGRGSWNTEAFF
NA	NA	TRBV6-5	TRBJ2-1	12	TGTGCCAGCAGGGCTACCTACAATGAGCAGTTCTTC	CASRATYNEQFF
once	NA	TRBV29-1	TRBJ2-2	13	TGCAGCGTGATCGGCACGAACACCGGGGAGCTGTTTTTT	CSVIGTNTGELFF
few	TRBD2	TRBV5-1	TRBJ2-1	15	TGCGCCAGCAGCTTGGGCGGGAGCTCCTACAATGAGCAGTTCTTC	CASSLGGSSYNEQFF
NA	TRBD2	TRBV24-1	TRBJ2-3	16	TGTGCCACCAGTGATCCGACTAGCGGGGGCACAGATACGCAGTATTTT	CATSDPTSGGTDTQYF
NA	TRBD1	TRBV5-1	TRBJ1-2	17	TGCGCCAGCAGCTTGGCCGGCCGTCCACAGGGGGACTATGGCTACACCTTC	CASSLAGRPQGDYGYTF
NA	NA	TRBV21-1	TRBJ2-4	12	TGTGCCAGCAGCAAAGGTGGAAGTTGTCAGTACTTC	CASSKGGSCQYF
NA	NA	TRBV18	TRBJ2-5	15	TGTGCCAGCTCACTACTGGGACAAGGGACGGAGACCCAGTACTTC	CASSLLGQGTETQYF